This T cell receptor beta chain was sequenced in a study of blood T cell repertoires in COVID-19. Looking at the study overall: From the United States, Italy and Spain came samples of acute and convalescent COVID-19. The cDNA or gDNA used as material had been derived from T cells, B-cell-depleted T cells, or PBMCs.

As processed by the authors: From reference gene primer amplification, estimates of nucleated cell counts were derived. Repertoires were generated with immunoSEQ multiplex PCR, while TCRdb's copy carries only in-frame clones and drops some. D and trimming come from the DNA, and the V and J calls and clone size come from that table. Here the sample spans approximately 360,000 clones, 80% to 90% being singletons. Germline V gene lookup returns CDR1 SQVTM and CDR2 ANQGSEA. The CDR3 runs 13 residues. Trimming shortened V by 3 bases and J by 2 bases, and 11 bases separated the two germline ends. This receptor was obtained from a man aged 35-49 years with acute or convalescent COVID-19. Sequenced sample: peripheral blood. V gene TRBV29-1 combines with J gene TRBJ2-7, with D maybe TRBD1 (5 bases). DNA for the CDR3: TGCAGCGTTGAGTTTCAACAGGCCTACGAGCAGTACTTC. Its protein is CSVEFQQAYEQYF.